The present T cell receptor (beta chain) was sequenced within a study of blood T cell repertoires in COVID-19. Study at large: The United States, Italy and Spain provided the acute and convalescent COVID-19 samples. In each case, the material was cDNA or gDNA derived from T cells, B-cell-depleted T cells, or PBMCs.

The ends were cut back, 3 bases at V and 2 bases at J, with 14 bases in the middle. Germline V gene data show CDR1 as MGHRA and CDR2 as YSYEKL. The CDR3 sequence is 15 residues long. The authors' processing: Amplified reference gene primers provided the basis for estimating nucleated cell counts. Sequencing was performed with immunoSEQ multiplex PCR; in TCRdb, only in-frame clones are kept and a portion is missing. That table gives V, J and clone size, and the DNA gave D and trimming. The sample has under 150,000 clones, roughly 88% seen once. V is TRBV4-1 and J is TRBJ2-7, with D possibly TRBD2 on 6 matching bases. This TCR derives from a man between 65 and 85 years old with active COVID-19. The material sequenced was peripheral blood. The CDR3 spells CASSQGLALTYEQYF. CDR3 nucleotide sequence: TGCGCCAGCAGCCAGGGGCTAGCGTTAACCTACGAGCAGTACTTC.